Listed below are T cell receptor beta chains from one sample, sequenced in a study of T cell repertoires in cytomegalovirus infection. TCRdb called the reads again in MiXCR, with one record for every CDR3 protein. Of nearly 550,000 distinct CDR3 sequences in the sample, about 15% were seen once. The sequenced sample was CD8+ T cells from PBMCs. These receptors all come from a human donor in good health (CMV status not recorded). Some clones in this sample may be carry-over from other donors' samples. Each CDR3 is given with its conserved first and last residue. Rows give clone size only sometimes, using once, few, many, or a class for an expanded clone.

V: TRBV5-1
J: TRBJ1-1
size: few
CDR3: CASSYSNPGGDGAFF

V: TRBV25-1
J: TRBJ1-2
size: -
CDR3: CASSGPQGRDGYTF

V: TRBV6-5
J: TRBJ1-1
size: few
CDR3: CASSYGLGTEAFF

V: TRBV7-9
J: TRBJ1-3
size: -
CDR3: CASSLVYSGEFSGNTIYF

V: TRBV7-2
J: TRBJ2-5
size: many
CDR3: CASSLGTSGSGETQYF

V: TRBV5-1
J: TRBJ1-5
size: few
CDR3: CASSLRWGSDQPQHF

V: TRBV7-2
J: TRBJ2-1
size: -
CDR3: CASSPGPQGTANYNLQFF

V: TRBV7-6
J: TRBJ1-1
size: -
CDR3: CASSLGSSEAFF

V: TRBV6-6
J: TRBJ2-7
size: many
CDR3: CASSDSGTYEQYF

V: TRBV28
J: TRBJ2-1
size: few
CDR3: CASSLPLTGPGRNEQFF

V: TRBV7-7
J: TRBJ1-2
size: many
CDR3: CASSFLGGRGYGYTF

V: TRBV7-9
J: TRBJ2-5
size: -
CDR3: CASSPSGWERETTYF

V: TRBV28
J: TRBJ2-1
size: -
CDR3: CASTPFTGEGAYNEQFF

V: TRBV27
J: TRBJ2-1
size: -
CDR3: CASSWGGYGPRNEQFF

V: TRBV7-6
J: TRBJ1-1
size: -
CDR3: CASSPGGGLNTEAFF

V: TRBV5-5
J: TRBJ2-7
size: -
CDR3: CASSLGGKTSYEQYF

V: TRBV4-2
J: TRBJ2-3
size: few
CDR3: CASSQDSPAGGTDTQYF

V: TRBV4-1
J: TRBJ2-3
size: few
CDR3: CASSQEVGPDTQYF

V: TRBV5-1
J: TRBJ1-1
size: few
CDR3: CASTLELNTEAFF

V: TRBV7-9
J: TRBJ2-5
size: -
CDR3: CASSSYRVQETKYF

V: TRBV28
J: TRBJ1-6
size: many
CDR3: CASSTGVRSPLHF

V: TRBV20-1
J: TRBJ2-7
size: many
CDR3: CSARVPSGPSYEQYF

V: TRBV12-3/TRBV12-4
J: TRBJ1-5
size: many
CDR3: CASSFSVAGALNQPQHF

V: TRBV11-2
J: TRBJ2-1
size: many
CDR3: CASSFISNEQFF

V: TRBV20-1
J: TRBJ2-7
size: -
CDR3: CSARDRRSYEQYF

V: TRBV4-2
J: TRBJ2-1
size: many
CDR3: CASRPAAGGGGEQFF

V: TRBV19
J: TRBJ1-4
size: -
CDR3: CASSRQTLNEKLFF

V: TRBV10-3
J: TRBJ1-1
size: many
CDR3: CAISEDTMNTEAFF

V: TRBV19
J: TRBJ2-7
size: -
CDR3: CASSIAWVQTTLYEQYF

V: TRBV20-1
J: TRBJ1-2
size: few
CDR3: CSARDLRDSNYGYTF

V: TRBV27
J: TRBJ1-2
size: -
CDR3: CASRQRQLGFLGYPF

V: TRBV25-1
J: TRBJ2-2
size: few
CDR3: CASSDNPGELFF

V: TRBV7-9
J: TRBJ1-2
size: many
CDR3: CASTKGGRGYTF

V: TRBV7-9
J: TRBJ2-7
size: many
CDR3: CASSSSETYEQYF

V: TRBV2
J: TRBJ2-2
size: -
CDR3: CASLQGSGELFF

V: TRBV6-1
J: TRBJ1-2
size: many
CDR3: CASSESESTNLYGYTF

V: TRBV12-3/TRBV12-4
J: TRBJ2-1
size: many
CDR3: CASSGLAGYYNEQFF

V: TRBV20-1
J: TRBJ2-3
size: many
CDR3: CSAGASDISSVTDTQYF

V: TRBV27
J: TRBJ2-7
size: few
CDR3: CASSRDRVREQYF

V: TRBV7-6
J: TRBJ2-3
size: -
CDR3: CASSSPLADTQYF